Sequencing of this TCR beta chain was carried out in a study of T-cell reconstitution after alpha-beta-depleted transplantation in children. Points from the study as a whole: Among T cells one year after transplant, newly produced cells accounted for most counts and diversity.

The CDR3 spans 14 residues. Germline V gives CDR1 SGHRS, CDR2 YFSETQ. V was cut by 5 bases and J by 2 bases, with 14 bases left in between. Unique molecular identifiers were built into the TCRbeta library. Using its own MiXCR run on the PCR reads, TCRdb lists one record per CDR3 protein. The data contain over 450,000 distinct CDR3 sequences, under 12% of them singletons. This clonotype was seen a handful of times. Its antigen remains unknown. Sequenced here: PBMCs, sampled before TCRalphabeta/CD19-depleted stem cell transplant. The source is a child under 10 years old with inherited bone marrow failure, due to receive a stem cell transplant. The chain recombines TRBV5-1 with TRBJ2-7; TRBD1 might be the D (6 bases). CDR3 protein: CASRAQGLTYEQYF. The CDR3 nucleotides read TGCGCCAGCAGGGCACAGGGTCTCACCTACGAGCAGTACTTC.